These T cell receptor beta chains were read from a single sample in a study of OX40 agonist ivuxolimab in advanced cancers. Sequencing was performed with immunoSEQ multiplex PCR; in TCRdb, only in-frame clones are kept and a portion is missing. The sample holds approximately 91,000 clones, over 75% seen once. Here the sequenced sample was CD4+ or CD8+ T cells sorted from blood, taken in a trial of the OX40 agonist ivuxolimab. These receptors came from an adult with an advanced solid tumor such as melanoma, head and neck, liver or kidney cancer. The CDR3 runs from the conserved cysteine through the conserved F or W. Fields, in order: J gene, V gene, CDR3 protein.

j_gene: TRBJ2-3
v_gene: TRBV10-2
CDR3aa: CASSLSTDTQYF

j_gene: TRBJ2-1
v_gene: TRBV11-3
CDR3aa: CASSFAHEQFF

j_gene: TRBJ1-6
v_gene: TRBV5-4
CDR3aa: CASSLLGGSPLHF

j_gene: TRBJ1-1
v_gene: TRBV7-2
CDR3aa: CASSLGMNTEAFF

j_gene: TRBJ1-2
v_gene: TRBV27
CDR3aa: CASSPLWDKNYGYTF

j_gene: TRBJ1-1
v_gene: TRBV30
CDR3aa: CAWSVERSEAFF

j_gene: TRBJ1-5
v_gene: TRBV9
CDR3aa: CASSVSGRENQPQHF

j_gene: TRBJ2-3
v_gene: TRBV11-2
CDR3aa: CASSLGVLAASTDTQYF

j_gene: TRBJ2-5
v_gene: TRBV5-1
CDR3aa: CASYDLTGGVGETQYF

j_gene: TRBJ1-2
v_gene: TRBV29-1
CDR3aa: CSVVRTGANYGYTF

j_gene: TRBJ2-1
v_gene: TRBV7-8
CDR3aa: CASSTDRDGSGRAYNEQFF

j_gene: TRBJ2-3
v_gene: TRBV29-1
CDR3aa: CSVPDKGGRAFTDTQYF

j_gene: TRBJ2-3
v_gene: TRBV7-9
CDR3aa: CASSLDGTDTQYF

j_gene: TRBJ2-3
v_gene: TRBV5-1
CDR3aa: CASSLGFGDTQYF

j_gene: TRBJ2-7
v_gene: TRBV28
CDR3aa: CASSPTGLAGGGEQYF

j_gene: TRBJ1-6
v_gene: TRBV19
CDR3aa: CASRNREDNSPLHF

j_gene: TRBJ2-1
v_gene: TRBV18
CDR3aa: CASSPQGLAGHNEQFF

j_gene: TRBJ1-1
v_gene: TRBV5-4
CDR3aa: CASGRARGNSNTEAFF

j_gene: TRBJ1-2
v_gene: TRBV19
CDR3aa: CASSRQGDYGYTF

j_gene: TRBJ1-2
v_gene: TRBV19
CDR3aa: CASQVTNRGKNGYTF

j_gene: TRBJ1-2
v_gene: TRBV4-3
CDR3aa: CASSQAPQGNYGYTF

j_gene: TRBJ2-7
v_gene: TRBV7-8
CDR3aa: CASSPRTSGGSYEQYF

j_gene: TRBJ1-1
v_gene: TRBV27
CDR3aa: CASSSAPHRTEAFF